A single sample gave rise to the 3 T cell receptor beta chains below, sequenced in a study of T cell responses to AZD1222 COVID-19 vaccine. Method: immunoSEQ multiplex PCR; TCRdb's copy keeps in-frame clones and lacks some. The data show approximately 100,000 clones, 86% seen once. The sample here was peripheral blood, taken 28 days after the second dose of the MenACWY control vaccine. The receptor set was obtained from an adult who received the MenACWY meningococcal vaccine as a control.

The chain employs TRBV7-9 and TRBJ2-2; 9 positions match TRBD1. Per the germline V gene, CDR1 is SEHNR and CDR2 is FQNEAQ (reference sequence). The CDR3 runs to 15 residues. V lost 2 bases and J lost 5; bases outside the gene matches: 3. CDR3 residues: CASSLWGQGTGELFF. In nucleotides, the CDR3 is TGTGCCAGCAGCTTATGGGGACAGGGTACCGGGGAGCTGTTTTTT. Full variable domain (outside the CDR3, taken from reference TRBV7-9 and TRBJ2-2): DTGVSQNPRHKITKRGQNVTFRCDPISEHNRLYWYRQTLGQGPEFLTYFQNEAQLEKSRLLSDRFSAERPKGSFSTLEIQRTEQGDSAMYLCASSLWGQGTGELFFGEGSRLTVL.

The chain employs TRBV19 and TRBJ2-5, with 8 bases aligning to TRBD2. Germline V gene data show CDR1 as LNHDA and CDR2 as SQIVND (reference sequence). V trimming: 5 bases; J trimming: 2 bases; junction bases outside the gene matches: 7. The CDR3 contains 15 residues. CDR3 DNA: TGTGCCAGTAGTCCCAGCGGGGGAATGCAAGAGACCCAGTACTTC. Amino acids: CASSPSGGMQETQYF.

The CDR3 spells CASSQGQSNQPQHF. Here the CDR3 DNA reads TGTGCCAGCAGCCAAGGCCAGAGCAATCAGCCCCAGCATTTT. This chain uses TRBV3-1 (or the pseudogene TRBV3-2) with TRBJ1-5; D is undetermined. With 1 base removed from V and 1 base from J, the gap between germline ends came to 5 bases. The CDR3 has 14 amino acids. Germline V gives CDR1 LGHDT, CDR2 YNNKEL (reference sequence).